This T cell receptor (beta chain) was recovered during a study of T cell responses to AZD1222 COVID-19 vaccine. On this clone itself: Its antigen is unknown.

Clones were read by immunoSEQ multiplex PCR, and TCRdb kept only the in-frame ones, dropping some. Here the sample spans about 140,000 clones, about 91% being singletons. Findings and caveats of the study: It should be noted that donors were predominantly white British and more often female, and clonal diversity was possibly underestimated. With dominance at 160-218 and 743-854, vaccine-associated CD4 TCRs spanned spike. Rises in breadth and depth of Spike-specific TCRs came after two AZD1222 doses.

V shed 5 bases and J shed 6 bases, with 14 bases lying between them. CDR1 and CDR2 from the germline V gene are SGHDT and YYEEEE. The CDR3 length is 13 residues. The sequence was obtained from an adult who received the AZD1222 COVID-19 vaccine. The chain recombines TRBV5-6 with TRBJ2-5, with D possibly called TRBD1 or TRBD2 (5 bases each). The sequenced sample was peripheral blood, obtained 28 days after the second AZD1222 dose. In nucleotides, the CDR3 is TGTGCCAGCAGGGGACGGGGTATGCAGACCCAGTACTTC. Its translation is CASRGRGMQTQYF.